The clone carrying this T cell receptor (beta chain) was picked up a small number of times. This specimen comes from a study of blood T cells in healthy people across ages. Combining a sample-barcoded 5' primer with a J-beta primer mix, a second PCR ran for about 7 to 12 cycles. MiXCR, run by TCRdb on the 5' RACE reads, gives a single entry per CDR3 protein. The sample holds some 1,000,000 distinct CDR3 sequences; under 30% are singletons and the top ten take less than 0.75%. CDR1 is SNHLY, CDR2 FYNNEI, per germline. Trimming pared 10 bases from V and 8 bases from J, leaving 21 bases between. The CDR3 length is 14 residues. These same data were also listed under a study on T cells of mothers and their children.

This receptor was identified in a girl aged 2 to 9 in good health. What was sequenced was blood. The chain has TRBV2 and TRBJ2-4, with TRBD1 as a possible D gene (6 bases). CDR3 sequence (DNA): TGTGCCACTGAAGTCGGGACACGGAACGACATTCAGTACTTC. Translated: CATEVGTRNDIQYF.